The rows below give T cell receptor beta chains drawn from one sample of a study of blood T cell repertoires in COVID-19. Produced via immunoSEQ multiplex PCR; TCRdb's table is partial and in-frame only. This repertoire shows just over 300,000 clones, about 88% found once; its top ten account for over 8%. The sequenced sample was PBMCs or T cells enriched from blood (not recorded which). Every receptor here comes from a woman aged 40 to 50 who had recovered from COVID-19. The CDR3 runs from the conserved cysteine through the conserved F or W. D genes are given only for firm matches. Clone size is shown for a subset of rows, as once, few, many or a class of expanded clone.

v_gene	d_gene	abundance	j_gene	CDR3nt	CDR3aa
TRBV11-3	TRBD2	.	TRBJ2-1	TGTGCCAGCAGCCCACGCCTAGCGGGAGTCAGGAATGAGCAGTTCTTC	CASSPRLAGVRNEQFF
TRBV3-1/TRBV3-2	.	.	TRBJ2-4	TGTGCCAGCACGCCCGCCGGGTTGGGGCGGAACATTCAGTACTTC	CASTPAGLGRNIQYF
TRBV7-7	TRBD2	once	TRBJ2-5	TGTGCTAGCAGTCAAACGGGACTAGCAGGCCAAGAGACCCAGTACTTC	CASSQTGLAGQETQYF
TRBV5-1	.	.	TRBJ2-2	TGCGCCAGCAGCTTGGGGGGAGCCATCTCCGCCGGGGAGCTGTTTTTT	CASSLGGAISAGELFF
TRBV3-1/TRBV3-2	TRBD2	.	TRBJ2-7	TGTGCCAGCAGCCAAGACGCGTCTAGCGGGCGGGAGCAGTACTTC	CASSQDASSGREQYF
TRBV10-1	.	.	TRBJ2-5	TGCGCCAGCAGTGTAGGAGGCGAGACCCAGTACTTC	CASSVGGETQYF
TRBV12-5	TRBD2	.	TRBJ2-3	TGTGCTAGTGGTTTGCGTCCACAGCGGGGCCGCACAGATACGCAGTATTTT	CASGLRPQRGRTDTQYF
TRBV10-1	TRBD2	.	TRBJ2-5	TGCGCCAGCAGTGGGGGACTAGCGGCCCTTGGCGGTGAGACCCAGTACTTC	CASSGGLAALGGETQYF
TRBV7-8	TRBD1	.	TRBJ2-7	TGTGCCAGCAGCTTAACAGGGGCTGGGGCTCTCTACGAGCAGTACTTC	CASSLTGAGALYEQYF
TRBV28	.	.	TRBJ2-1	TGTGCCAGCAGCACCCTCGGGAATGAGCAGTTCTTC	CASSTLGNEQFF
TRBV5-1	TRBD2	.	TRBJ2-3	TGCGCCAGCAGCTTAACTAGCGGGGCCACAGATACGCAGTATTTT	CASSLTSGATDTQYF
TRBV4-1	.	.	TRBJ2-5	TGCGCCAGCAGCCAGGGCAGAAACCAAGAGACCCAGTACTTC	CASSQGRNQETQYF
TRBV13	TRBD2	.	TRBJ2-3	TGTGCCAGCAGCTTACCCCCTGGACTAGCCGTCAGCACAGATACGCAGTATTTT	CASSLPPGLAVSTDTQYF
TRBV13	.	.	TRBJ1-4	TGTGCCAGCAGCTTAAAGGGCCGAGACAGAAATAATGAAAAACTGTTTTTT	CASSLKGRDRNNEKLFF
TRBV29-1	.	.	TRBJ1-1	TGCAGCGTTGACCCAGCAGGGATCGGCACTGAAGCTTTCTTT	CSVDPAGIGTEAFF
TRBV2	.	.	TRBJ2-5	TGTGCCAGCCTGAGGGACTTAGGAGAGACCCAGTACTTC	CASLRDLGETQYF
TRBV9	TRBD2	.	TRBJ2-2	TGTGCCAGCAGCGTAGTCGGGACTAAGAACACCGGGGAGCTGTTTTTT	CASSVVGTKNTGELFF
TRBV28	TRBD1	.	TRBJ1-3	TGTGCCAGCAGTTTGCGGACAGGGAGGGAGGGAAACACCATATATTTT	CASSLRTGREGNTIYF
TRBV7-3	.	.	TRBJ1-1	TGTGCCAGCAGCTTACTAGGAGTAATGAACACTGAAGCTTTCTTT	CASSLLGVMNTEAFF
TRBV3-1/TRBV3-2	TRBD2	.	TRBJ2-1	TGTGCCAGCAGCCCAGACTCGAGGGCGGGGACTTGGCGGGAGGGCCCTCAAGGGGGGCAGTTCTTC	CASSPDSRAGTWREGPQGGQFF
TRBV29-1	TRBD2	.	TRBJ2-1	TGCAGCGTCGCCGGGACTAGCGGCCCCAATGAGCAGTTCTTC	CSVAGTSGPNEQFF
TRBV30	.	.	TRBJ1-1	TGTGCCTGGATCAGTGGTTGGAACACTGAAGCTTTCTTT	CAWISGWNTEAFF
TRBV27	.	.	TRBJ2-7	TGTGCCAGCAGTTTACAGGGGTTAGAAGCCTACGAGCAGTACTTC	CASSLQGLEAYEQYF
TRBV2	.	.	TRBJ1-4	TGTGCCAGCAGTGTAAATTCCAATGAAAAACTGTTTTTT	CASSVNSNEKLFF
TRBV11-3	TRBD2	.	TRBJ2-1	TGTGCCAGCAGCTCACGGGGCGGGGGGTTCAATGAGCAGTTCTTC	CASSSRGGGFNEQFF
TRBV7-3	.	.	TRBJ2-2	TGTGCCAGCGGGACTTGGAGCGGGGAGCTGTTTTTT	CASGTWSGELFF
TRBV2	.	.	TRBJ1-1	TGTGCCAGCAGTGTCGGCCTCCGGGGGAACACTGAAGCTTTCTTT	CASSVGLRGNTEAFF
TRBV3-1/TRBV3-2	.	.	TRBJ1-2	TGTGCCAGCAGCCAAGCTAACAGGGACTATGGCTACACCTTC	CASSQANRDYGYTF
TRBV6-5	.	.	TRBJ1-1	TGTGCCACCCCGGGCGGGGTCACTGAAGCTTTCTTT	CATPGGVTEAFF
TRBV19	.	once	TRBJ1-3	TGTGCCACCTTAGTGAGGAACACCATATATTTT	CATLVRNTIYF
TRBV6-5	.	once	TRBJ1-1	TGTGCCAGCAGTTACTCCAGTTACACTGAAGCTTTCTTT	CASSYSSYTEAFF
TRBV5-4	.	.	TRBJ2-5	TGTGCCAGCACCCGCTCCGACCAGGGGCGGGAGACCCAGTACTTC	CASTRSDQGRETQYF